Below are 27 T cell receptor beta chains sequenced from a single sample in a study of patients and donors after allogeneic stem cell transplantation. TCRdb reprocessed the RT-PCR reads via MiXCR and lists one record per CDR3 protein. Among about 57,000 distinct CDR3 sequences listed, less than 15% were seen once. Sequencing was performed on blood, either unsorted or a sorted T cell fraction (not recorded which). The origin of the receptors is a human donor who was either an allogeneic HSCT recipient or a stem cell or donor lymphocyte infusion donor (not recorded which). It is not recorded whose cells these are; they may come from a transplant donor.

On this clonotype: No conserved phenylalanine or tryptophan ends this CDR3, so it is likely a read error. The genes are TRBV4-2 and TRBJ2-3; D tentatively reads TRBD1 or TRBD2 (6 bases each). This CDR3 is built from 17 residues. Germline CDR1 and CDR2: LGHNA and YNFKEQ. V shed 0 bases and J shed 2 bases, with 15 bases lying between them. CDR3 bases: TGTGCCAGCAGCCAAGAAGGCGGCTGGGGGGCCACAGATACGCAGTATTTG. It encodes CASSQEGGWGATDTQYL.

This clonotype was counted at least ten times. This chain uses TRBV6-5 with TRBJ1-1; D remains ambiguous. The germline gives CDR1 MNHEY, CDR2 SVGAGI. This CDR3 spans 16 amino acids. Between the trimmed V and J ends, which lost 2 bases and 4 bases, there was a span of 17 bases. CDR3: CASSYGTSQLRTEAFF. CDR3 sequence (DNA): TGTGCCAGCAGTTACGGAACCTCGCAGTTGCGCACTGAAGCTTTCTTT.

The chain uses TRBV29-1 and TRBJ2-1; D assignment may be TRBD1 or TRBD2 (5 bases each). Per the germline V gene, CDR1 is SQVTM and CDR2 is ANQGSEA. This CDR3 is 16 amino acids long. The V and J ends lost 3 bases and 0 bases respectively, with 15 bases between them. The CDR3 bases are TGCAGCGTTGACCCGGGACCGCCGTTCTCCTACAATGAGCAGTTCTTC. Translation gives CSVDPGPPFSYNEQFF.

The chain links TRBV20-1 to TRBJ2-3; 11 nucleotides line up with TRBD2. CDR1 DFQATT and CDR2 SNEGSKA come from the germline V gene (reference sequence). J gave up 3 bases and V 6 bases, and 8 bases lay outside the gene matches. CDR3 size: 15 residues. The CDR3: CSALGLAVGTDTQYF. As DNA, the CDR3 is TGCAGTGCGCTGGGACTAGCGGTAGGAACAGATACGCAGTATTTT.

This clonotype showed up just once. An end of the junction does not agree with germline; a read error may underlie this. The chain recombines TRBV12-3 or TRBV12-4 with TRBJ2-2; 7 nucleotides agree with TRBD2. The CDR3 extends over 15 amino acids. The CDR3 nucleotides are TGTGCCGGCAGTTTGAATAGCGGGTACACCGGGGAGCTGTTTTTT. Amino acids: CAGSLNSGYTGELFF.

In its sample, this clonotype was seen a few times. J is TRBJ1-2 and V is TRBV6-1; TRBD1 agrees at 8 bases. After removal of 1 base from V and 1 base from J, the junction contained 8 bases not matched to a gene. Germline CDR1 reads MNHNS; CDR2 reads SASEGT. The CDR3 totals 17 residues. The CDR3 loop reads CASSEGQGARINYGYTF. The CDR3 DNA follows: TGTGCCAGCAGTGAAGGGCAGGGGGCGAGAATTAACTATGGCTACACCTTC.

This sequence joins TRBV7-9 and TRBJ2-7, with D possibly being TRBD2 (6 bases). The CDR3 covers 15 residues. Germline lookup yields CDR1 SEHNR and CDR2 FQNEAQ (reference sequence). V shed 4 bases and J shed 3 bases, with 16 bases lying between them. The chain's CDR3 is CASSWLADFYYEQYF. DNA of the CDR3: TGTGCCAGCAGCTGGTTAGCGGACTTTTACTACGAGCAGTACTTC.

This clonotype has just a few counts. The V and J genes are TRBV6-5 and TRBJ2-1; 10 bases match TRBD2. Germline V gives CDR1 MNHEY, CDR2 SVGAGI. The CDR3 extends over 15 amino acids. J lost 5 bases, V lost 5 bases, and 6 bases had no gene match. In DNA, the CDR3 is TGTGCCAGCAGTCCTAGCGGGAGTACGAACAATGAGCAGTTCTTC. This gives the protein CASSPSGSTNNEQFF.

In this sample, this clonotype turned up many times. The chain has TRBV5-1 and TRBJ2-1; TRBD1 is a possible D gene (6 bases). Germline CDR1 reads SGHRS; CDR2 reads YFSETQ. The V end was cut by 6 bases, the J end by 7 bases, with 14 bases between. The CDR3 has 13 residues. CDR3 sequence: CASTSDSFNEQFF. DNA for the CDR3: TGCGCCAGCACCTCGGACAGCTTTAATGAGCAGTTCTTC.

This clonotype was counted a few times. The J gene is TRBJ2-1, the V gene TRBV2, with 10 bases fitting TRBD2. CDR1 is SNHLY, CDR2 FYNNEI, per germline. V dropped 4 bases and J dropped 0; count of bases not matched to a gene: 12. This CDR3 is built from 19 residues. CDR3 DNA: TGTGCCAGCAGTGCTTATAGCGGGGGGACACCCCACTCCTACAATGAGCAGTTCTTC. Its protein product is CASSAYSGGTPHSYNEQFF.

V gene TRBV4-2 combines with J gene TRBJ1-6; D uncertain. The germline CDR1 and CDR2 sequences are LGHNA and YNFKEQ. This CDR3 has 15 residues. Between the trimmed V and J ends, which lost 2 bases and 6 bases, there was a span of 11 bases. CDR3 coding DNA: TGTGCCAGCAGCCAACCCACGGGCCTTAATTCACCCCTCCACTTT. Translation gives CASSQPTGLNSPLHF.

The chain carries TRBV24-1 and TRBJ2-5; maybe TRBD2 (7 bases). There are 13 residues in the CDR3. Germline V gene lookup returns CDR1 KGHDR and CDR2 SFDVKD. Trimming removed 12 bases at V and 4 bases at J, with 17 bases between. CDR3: CASEGGKVETQYF. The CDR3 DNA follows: TGTGCCTCCGAGGGGGGGAAGGTAGAGACCCAGTACTTC.

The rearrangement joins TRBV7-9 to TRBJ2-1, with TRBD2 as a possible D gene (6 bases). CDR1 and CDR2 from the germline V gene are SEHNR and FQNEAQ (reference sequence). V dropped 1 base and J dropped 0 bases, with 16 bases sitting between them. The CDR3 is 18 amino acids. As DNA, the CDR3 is TGTGCCAGCAGCTTAGGGAGGTTGGTAGCGGTCTCCTACAATGAGCAGTTCTTC. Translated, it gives CASSLGRLVAVSYNEQFF.

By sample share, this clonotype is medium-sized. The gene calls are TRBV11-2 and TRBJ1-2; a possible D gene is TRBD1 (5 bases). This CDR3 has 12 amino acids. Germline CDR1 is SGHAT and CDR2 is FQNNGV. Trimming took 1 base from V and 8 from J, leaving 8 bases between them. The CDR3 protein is CASSLAGQGYTF. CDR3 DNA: TGTGCCAGCAGCTTAGCGGGGCAAGGCTACACCTTC.

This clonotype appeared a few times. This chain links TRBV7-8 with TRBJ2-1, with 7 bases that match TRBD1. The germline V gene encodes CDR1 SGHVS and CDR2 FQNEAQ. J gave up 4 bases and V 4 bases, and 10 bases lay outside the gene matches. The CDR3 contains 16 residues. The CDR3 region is CASSSPLTGMYNEQFF. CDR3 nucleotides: TGTGCCAGCAGCTCTCCATTGACAGGGATGTACAATGAGCAGTTCTTC.

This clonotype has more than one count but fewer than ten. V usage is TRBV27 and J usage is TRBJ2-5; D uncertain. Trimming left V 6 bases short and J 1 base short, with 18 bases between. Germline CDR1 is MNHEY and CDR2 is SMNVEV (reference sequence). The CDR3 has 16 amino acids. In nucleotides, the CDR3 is TGTGCCAGCAGGGCTGATAAGCACCTTTTCCAAGAGACCCAGTACTTC. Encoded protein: CASRADKHLFQETQYF.

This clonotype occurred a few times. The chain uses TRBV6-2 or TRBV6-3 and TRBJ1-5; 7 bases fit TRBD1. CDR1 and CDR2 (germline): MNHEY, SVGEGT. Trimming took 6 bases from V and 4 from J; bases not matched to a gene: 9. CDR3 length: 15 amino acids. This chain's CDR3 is CASSSMDRRNQPQHF. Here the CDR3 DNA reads TGTGCCAGCAGCTCCATGGACAGGCGGAATCAGCCCCAGCATTTT.

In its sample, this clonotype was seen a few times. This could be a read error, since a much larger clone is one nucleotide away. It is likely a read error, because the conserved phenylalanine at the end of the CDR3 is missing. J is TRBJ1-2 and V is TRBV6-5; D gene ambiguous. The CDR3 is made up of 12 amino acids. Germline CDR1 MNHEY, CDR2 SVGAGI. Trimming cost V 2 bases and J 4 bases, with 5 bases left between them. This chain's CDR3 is CASSYRGYGYTI. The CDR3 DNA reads TGTGCCAGCAGTTACCGGGGCTATGGCTACACCATC.

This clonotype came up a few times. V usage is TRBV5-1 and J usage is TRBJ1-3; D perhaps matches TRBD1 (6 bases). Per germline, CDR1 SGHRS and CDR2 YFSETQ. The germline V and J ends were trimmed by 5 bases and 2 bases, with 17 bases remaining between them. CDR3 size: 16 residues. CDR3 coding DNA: TGCGCCAGCAGTCCTTCAGGGGTCATTGCTGGAAACACCATATATTTT. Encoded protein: CASSPSGVIAGNTIYF.

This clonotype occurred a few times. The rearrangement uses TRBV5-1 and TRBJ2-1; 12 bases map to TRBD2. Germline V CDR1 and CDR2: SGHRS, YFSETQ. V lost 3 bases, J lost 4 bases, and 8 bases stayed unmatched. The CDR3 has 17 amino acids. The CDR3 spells CASSWEKTSGGYNEQFF. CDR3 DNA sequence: TGCGCCAGCAGCTGGGAAAAGACTAGCGGGGGTTACAATGAGCAGTTCTTC.

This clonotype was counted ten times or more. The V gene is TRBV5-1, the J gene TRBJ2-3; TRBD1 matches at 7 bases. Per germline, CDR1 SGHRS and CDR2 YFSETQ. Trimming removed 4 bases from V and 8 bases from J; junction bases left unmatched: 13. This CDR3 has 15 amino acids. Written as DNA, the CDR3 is TGCGCCAGCAGCCCCCGGGTGGGCCGGGACAGTACGCAGTATTTT. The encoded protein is CASSPRVGRDSTQYF.

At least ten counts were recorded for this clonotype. CDR3 protein: CGGYDADNTDTQYF. CDR3 DNA sequence: TGCGGGGGGTACGACGCGGACAACACAGATACGCAGTATTTT. The V and J genes are TRBV5-1 and TRBJ2-3, with D possibly being TRBD1 or TRBD2 (5 bases each). CDR1 and CDR2 (germline): SGHRS, YFSETQ. The CDR3 consists of 14 residues.

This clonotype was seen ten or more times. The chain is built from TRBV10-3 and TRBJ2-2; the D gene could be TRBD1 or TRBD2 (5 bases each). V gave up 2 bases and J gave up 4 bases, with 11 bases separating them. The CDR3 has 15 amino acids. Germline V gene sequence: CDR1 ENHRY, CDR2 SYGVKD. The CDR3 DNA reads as TGTGCCATCAGTGAGCCCGGGGCCACCACCGGGGAGCTGTTTTTT. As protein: CAISEPGATTGELFF.

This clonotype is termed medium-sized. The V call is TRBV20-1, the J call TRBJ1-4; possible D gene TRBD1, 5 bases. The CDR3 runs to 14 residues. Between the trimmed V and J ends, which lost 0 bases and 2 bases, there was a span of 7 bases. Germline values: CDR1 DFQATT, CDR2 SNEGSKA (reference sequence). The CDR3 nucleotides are TGCAGTGCTAGAGAGGCAGGGACTAATGAAAAACTGTTTTTT. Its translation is CSAREAGTNEKLFF.

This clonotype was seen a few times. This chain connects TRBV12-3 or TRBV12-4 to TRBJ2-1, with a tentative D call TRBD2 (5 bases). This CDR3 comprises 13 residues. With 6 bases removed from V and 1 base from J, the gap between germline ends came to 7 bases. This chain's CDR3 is CASRRESYNEQFF. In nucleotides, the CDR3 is TGTGCCAGCAGACGGGAATCCTACAATGAGCAGTTCTTC.

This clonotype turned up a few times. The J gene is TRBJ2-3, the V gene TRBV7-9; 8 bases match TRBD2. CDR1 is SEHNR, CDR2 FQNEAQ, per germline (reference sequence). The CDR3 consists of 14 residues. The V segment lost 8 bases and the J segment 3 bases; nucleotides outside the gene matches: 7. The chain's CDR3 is CASGQRELTDTQYF. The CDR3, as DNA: TGTGCCAGCGGTCAGCGGGAGTTGACAGATACGCAGTATTTT.

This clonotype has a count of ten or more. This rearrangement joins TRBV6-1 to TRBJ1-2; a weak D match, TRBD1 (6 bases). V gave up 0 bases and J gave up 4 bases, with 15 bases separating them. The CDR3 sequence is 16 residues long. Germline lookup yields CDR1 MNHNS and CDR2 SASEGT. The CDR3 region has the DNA TGTGCCAGCAGTGAAGCCCTTTATAGAGGGGGCTATGGCTACACCTTC. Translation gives CASSEALYRGGYGYTF.